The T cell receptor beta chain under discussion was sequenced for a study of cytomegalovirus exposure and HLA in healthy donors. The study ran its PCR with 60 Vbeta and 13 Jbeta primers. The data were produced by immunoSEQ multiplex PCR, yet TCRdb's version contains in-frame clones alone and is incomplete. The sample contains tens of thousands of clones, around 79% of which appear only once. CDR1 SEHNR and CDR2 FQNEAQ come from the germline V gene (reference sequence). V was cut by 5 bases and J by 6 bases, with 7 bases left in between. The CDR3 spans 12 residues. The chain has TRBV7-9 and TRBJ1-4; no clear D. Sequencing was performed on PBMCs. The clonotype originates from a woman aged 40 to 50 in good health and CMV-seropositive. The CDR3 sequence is CASSPDHEKLFF. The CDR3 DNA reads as TGTGCCAGCAGCCCAGATCATGAAAAACTGTTTTTT.